These 28 T cell receptor beta chains were sequenced from one sample in a study of Graves' ophthalmopathy and Graves' hyperthyroidism. From RNA, the CDR3 regions of TCR beta chains were amplified and sequenced. An opening RT-PCR round employed HTBI primers and preceded a second-round multiplex PCR. TCRdb independently ran MiXCR on the multiplex PCR reads; one entry per CDR3 protein. Of almost 400,000 distinct CDR3 sequences detected, roughly 18% appear once; the ten largest clones hold about 1.4%. The material sequenced was peripheral blood. These TCRs come from a woman younger than 30 with Graves' ophthalmopathy.

This clonotype was seen repeatedly, ten times or more. The V and J genes are TRBV6-5 and TRBJ1-1, with D uncertain. Trimming took off 1 base at V and 1 base at J, with 10 bases between the two ends. Germline CDR1 reads MNHEY; CDR2 reads SVGAGI. The CDR3 covers 15 residues. The CDR3 DNA reads as TGTGCCAGCAGTTACTACCGAGGTGGGAACACTGAAGCTTTCTTT. The encoded protein is CASSYYRGGNTEAFF.

In its sample, this clonotype was seen many times. The rearrangement uses TRBV5-1 and TRBJ2-7, with D unresolved. The CDR3 extends over 16 amino acids. CDR1 and CDR2 (germline): SGHRS, YFSETQ. V dropped 0 bases and J dropped 4 bases, with 17 bases sitting between them. The CDR3 loop reads CASSLGLSSVVYEQYF. For the CDR3, the DNA is TGCGCCAGCAGCTTGGGATTATCGTCTGTTGTTTACGAGCAGTACTTC.

There are many counts of this clonotype. V is TRBV12-3 or TRBV12-4 and J is TRBJ2-7, with D unclear. Trimming removed 7 bases at V and 5 bases at J, with 15 bases between. This CDR3 has 13 amino acids. In DNA form, the CDR3 reads TGTGCCAGCACTCTGGGTAGTTCCAACGAGCAGTACTTC. This gives the protein CASTLGSSNEQYF.

The sample holds many counts of this clonotype. V and J are TRBV20-1 and TRBJ1-2; a possible D gene is TRBD1 (6 bases). Germline values: CDR1 DFQATT, CDR2 SNEGSKA (reference sequence). CDR3 length: 17 residues. The V end lost 3 bases, the J end lost 4 bases, and 24 bases lay between the germline ends. This CDR3 is CSARLRGGRYHSYGYTF. In DNA form, the CDR3 reads TGCAGTGCTAGGCTTCGGGGGGGGCGATATCACTCCTATGGCTACACCTTC.

This clonotype has ten or more counts. V usage is TRBV5-1 and J usage is TRBJ1-1; 7 positions agree with TRBD1. The germline gives CDR1 SGHRS, CDR2 YFSETQ. V lost 0 bases to trimming and J lost 7 bases; unmatched junction nucleotides: 6. The CDR3 spans 14 residues. CDR3 sequence: CASSLEQGRNEAFF. The CDR3 nucleotides are TGCGCCAGCAGCTTGGAACAGGGGAGGAATGAAGCTTTCTTT.

This clonotype was counted ten times or more. The J gene is TRBJ1-2, the V gene TRBV18; TRBD1 is a possible D gene (5 bases). Between the trimmed V and J ends, which lost 3 bases and 5 bases, there was a span of 13 bases. Per germline, CDR1 KGHSH and CDR2 LQKENI. The CDR3 totals 14 residues. CDR3 in DNA: TGTGCCAGCTCACCCGCCCACAGGAATTATGGCTACACCTTC. It codes for CASSPAHRNYGYTF.

This clonotype came up many times. V and J are TRBV7-9 and TRBJ1-1; TRBD1 matches 7 bases. Germline CDR1 and CDR2: SEHNR and FQNEAQ (reference sequence). V trimming: 5 bases; J trimming: 0 bases; junction bases outside the gene matches: 6. The CDR3 contains 15 residues. The CDR3 loop is CASSPQGDLNTEAFF. For the CDR3, the DNA is TGTGCCAGCAGCCCCCAGGGGGACCTGAACACTGAAGCTTTCTTT.

This clonotype came up many times. The gene calls are TRBV20-1 and TRBJ2-4; D is possibly TRBD2 (6 bases). The CDR3 is 15 amino acids. In germline, CDR1 is DFQATT, CDR2 SNEGSKA (reference sequence). V dropped 3 bases and J dropped 0 bases, with 12 bases sitting between them. In DNA form, the CDR3 reads TGCAGTGCTAGTCGGCGGGAAAGAGCCAAAAACATTCAGTACTTC. It specifies CSASRRERAKNIQYF.

This clonotype has at least ten counts. J is TRBJ1-1 and V is TRBV6-2 or TRBV6-3; D gene unclear. V was clipped by 0 bases and J by 3 bases, with 8 bases between them. CDR1 MNHEY and CDR2 SVGEGT come from the germline V gene. This CDR3 is built from 14 residues. The DNA of the CDR3 is TGTGCCAGCAGTTACTCCGTCGGGTACACTGAAGCTTTCTTT. Protein sequence: CASSYSVGYTEAFF.

In this sample, this clonotype turned up a few times. The rearrangement joins TRBV2 to TRBJ2-7; D remains unclear. The germline V and J ends were trimmed by 6 bases and 3 bases, with 15 bases remaining between them. Germline CDR1 reads SNHLY; CDR2 reads FYNNEI. The CDR3 contains 14 residues. For the CDR3, the DNA is TGTGCCAGCAGGGTGAATACGGTGGTCTACGAGCAGTACTTC. This gives the protein CASRVNTVVYEQYF.

Many counts were recorded for this clonotype. This chain joins TRBV5-1 and TRBJ1-1, with D possibly being TRBD1 (5 bases). Germline V gives CDR1 SGHRS, CDR2 YFSETQ. The V end lost 1 base, the J end lost 4 bases, and 14 bases lay between the germline ends. The length of the CDR3 is 15 residues. The CDR3 nucleotides read TGCGCCAGCAGCTTGACCGACCCGGGGGGCACTGAAGCTTTCTTT. Residues: CASSLTDPGGTEAFF. The full variable domain, its missing parts supplied by reference TRBV5-1 and TRBJ1-1, is KAGVTQTPRYLIKTRGQQVTLSCSPISGHRSVSWYQQTPGQGLQFLFEYFSETQRNKGNFPGRFSGRQFSNSRSEMNVSTLELGDSALYLCASSLTDPGGTEAFFGQGTRLTVV.

Many counts were recorded for this clonotype. A junction end diverges from the germline sequence, so it may reflect a read error. CDR3 region: CATSGELVAQPQHF. In DNA form, the CDR3 reads TGTGCCACCAGCGGAGAGTTGGTGGCTCAGCCCCAGCATTTT. V and J are TRBV15 and TRBJ1-5, with D unresolved. The CDR3 spans 14 residues. Germline CDR1 and CDR2: LNHNV and YYDKDF (reference sequence).

This clonotype has at least ten counts. The chain employs TRBV29-1 and TRBJ2-7, with TRBD1 identical over 9 bases. The CDR3 is made up of 16 amino acids. V lost 2 bases to trimming and J lost 0 bases; unmatched junction nucleotides: 8. CDR1 is SQVTM, CDR2 ANQGSEA, per germline. The CDR3 spells CSVEISDRGISYEQYF. Here the CDR3 DNA reads TGCAGCGTTGAAATATCAGACAGGGGGATCTCCTACGAGCAGTACTTC.

This clonotype was seen at least ten times. The rearrangement joins TRBV11-2 to TRBJ1-1; 7 bases align to TRBD1. The trim removed 0 bases at V and 10 bases at J, leaving 5 bases unmatched. Germline V lookup: CDR1 SGHAT, CDR2 FQNNGV. CDR3 length: 13 amino acids. CDR3 sequence (DNA): TGTGCCAGCAGCTTAGATCCCAGGGGGAGAGCTTTCTTT. Residues: CASSLDPRGRAFF.

The table lists this clonotype with many counts. The chain links TRBV28 to TRBJ2-7; 9 nucleotides match TRBD1. The CDR3 has 16 amino acids. The junction had 11 bases not matched to a gene; V was cut back by 4 bases and J by 4 bases. Germline V gene lookup returns CDR1 MDHEN and CDR2 SYDVKM. The CDR3 protein is CASSSSGTGLPYEQYF. Here the CDR3 DNA reads TGTGCCAGCAGTTCCTCCGGGACAGGGTTACCTTACGAGCAGTACTTC.

CDR3 DNA: TGTGCCAGCAGGGAAACAGGGGGCGCGAGACAGGGCGGCTACACCTTC. It codes for CASRETGGARQGGYTF. This rearrangement joins TRBV6-1 to TRBJ1-2; TRBD1 matches at 9 bases. The germline CDR1 and CDR2 sequences are MNHNS and SASEGT. V dropped 6 bases and J dropped 8; count of bases not matched to a gene: 16. The CDR3 is 16 amino acids.

This clonotype was detected many times. The DNA of the CDR3 is TGTGCCAGCAGACGCGCCGGGACGGACGCTGGCTACACCTTC. It yields the protein CASRRAGTDAGYTF. The V call is TRBV12-3 or TRBV12-4, the J call TRBJ1-2; D might be TRBD1 (5 bases). Trimming stripped 6 bases from V and 7 bases from J, with 18 bases between. The CDR3 covers 14 residues.

The V gene is TRBV28, the J gene TRBJ2-7; TRBD2 matches at 15 bases. V lost 5 bases and J lost 6; bases outside the gene matches: 5. The CDR3 is 15 residues long. Per germline, CDR1 MDHEN and CDR2 SYDVKM. The CDR3 region is CASSLPGLAGGEQYF. Here the CDR3 DNA reads TGTGCCAGCAGTCTTCCGGGACTAGCGGGAGGCGAGCAGTACTTC.

This clonotype was observed many times. V is TRBV11-2 and J is TRBJ1-6; 9 bases match TRBD1. The ends lost 5 bases at V and 10 bases at J; junction bases unmatched: 6. CDR3 length: 14 amino acids. Germline V CDR1 and CDR2: SGHAT, FQNNGV. For the CDR3, the DNA is TGTGCCAGCAGCCCCCGGACAGGGGAATCACCCCTCCACTTT. It is translated as CASSPRTGESPLHF. The whole variable domain, remainder taken from reference TRBV11-2 and TRBJ1-6, is EAGVAQSPRYKIIEKRQSVAFWCNPISGHATLYWYQQILGQGPKLLIQFQNNGVVDDSQLPKDRFSAERLKGVDSTLKIQPAKLEDSAVYLCASSPRTGESPLHFGNGTRLTVT.

This clonotype was found many times. The chain links TRBV6-1 to TRBJ2-7; unclear D gene. With 7 bases removed from V and 6 bases from J, the gap between germline ends came to 22 bases. Germline assignment: CDR1 MNHNS and CDR2 SASEGT. This CDR3 is built from 15 residues. The DNA of the CDR3 is TGTGCCAGCACTCCCGTGGGGTCTTTCCTAGGCGAGCAGTACTTC. It codes for CASTPVGSFLGEQYF.

This clonotype was observed many times. The V call is TRBV9, the J call TRBJ2-2; 9 bases map to TRBD2. Germline V CDR1 and CDR2: SGDLS, YYNGEE. V was clipped by 4 bases and J by 2 bases; unmatched bases: 3. This CDR3 is built from 15 residues. CDR3 loop: CASSRTSVNTGELFF. The CDR3 region has the DNA TGTGCCAGCAGCCGGACTAGCGTAAACACCGGGGAGCTGTTTTTT.

At least ten counts were recorded for this clonotype. CDR3 bases: TGTGCCAGCAGCTTACAAACAGGGACCGGGGAGCTGTTTTTT. Amino acids: CASSLQTGTGELFF. This chain connects TRBV11-2 to TRBJ2-2, with D possibly matching TRBD1 (6 bases). The CDR3 covers 14 residues. Germline V lookup: CDR1 SGHAT, CDR2 FQNNGV. V lost 2 bases and J lost 5, with 9 bases in between.

This clonotype has at least ten counts. This sequence joins TRBV28 and TRBJ2-7, with D perhaps matching TRBD2 (5 bases). V was clipped by 9 bases and J by 2 bases, with 17 bases between them. Germline loops: CDR1 MDHEN, CDR2 SYDVKM. CDR3 length: 14 amino acids. The CDR3, as DNA: TGTGCCAGTCTGATGAGGGTGAGACCCTACGAGCAGTACTTC. Protein sequence: CASLMRVRPYEQYF.

This clonotype showed up just once. V and J are TRBV6-5 and TRBJ1-1; 7 positions agree with TRBD1. The CDR3 contains 16 residues. Germline loops: CDR1 MNHEY, CDR2 SVGAGI. Trimming took 0 bases from V and 0 from J; bases not matched to a gene: 4. The CDR3 here is CASSYSMGTVNTEAFF. DNA for the CDR3: TGTGCCAGCAGTTACTCGATGGGGACAGTGAACACTGAAGCTTTCTTT.

This clonotype was found many times. The genes are TRBV6-1 and TRBJ2-7; 10 positions agree with TRBD1. V gave up 1 base and J gave up 4 bases; unmatched junction bases: 7. This CDR3 is 16 amino acids long. Germline CDR1 MNHNS, CDR2 SASEGT. Here the CDR3 reads CASSEEGQGIIYEQYF. The CDR3 region has the DNA TGTGCCAGCAGTGAAGAGGGACAGGGGATAATATACGAGCAGTACTTC.

This clonotype was picked up many times. The chain has TRBV6-2 or TRBV6-3 and TRBJ2-7; D uncertain. The CDR3 covers 12 residues. CDR1 and CDR2 (germline): MNHEY, SVGEGT. V lost 5 bases and J lost 3, with 8 bases in between. The CDR3 spells CASSPRYYEQYF. The CDR3 region has the DNA TGTGCCAGCAGTCCCAGATACTACGAGCAGTACTTC.

This clonotype appeared many times. The V and J genes are TRBV6-5 and TRBJ2-7; 8 positions agree with TRBD1. Germline V gene sequence: CDR1 MNHEY, CDR2 SVGAGI. V lost 5 bases and J lost 2; bases outside the gene matches: 14. The CDR3 is made up of 17 amino acids. CDR3 DNA: TGTGCCAGCAGTCACTATCTCGGACAGGGACGGCCCTACGAGCAGTACTTC. Its translation is CASSHYLGQGRPYEQYF.

This clonotype was counted at least ten times. The chain couples TRBV14 to TRBJ2-7; unclear D gene. V gave up 2 bases and J gave up 4 bases, with 6 bases separating them. CDR1 and CDR2 from the germline V gene are SGHDN and FVKESK. The CDR3 is 12 residues long. CDR3 in amino acids: CASSQTLYEQYF. CDR3 in DNA: TGTGCCAGCAGCCAAACACTTTACGAGCAGTACTTC. Combining the CDR3 with reference TRBV14 and TRBJ2-7 gives the whole variable domain EAGVTQFPSHSVIEKGQTVTLRCDPISGHDNLYWYRRVMGKEIKFLLHFVKESKQDESGMPNNRFLAERTGGTYSTLKVQPAELEDSGVYFCASSQTLYEQYFGPGTRLTVT.